Sequencing of this T cell receptor (beta chain) was carried out in a study of T cells in Graves' hyperthyroidism and ophthalmopathy. Study-level findings and limits: A model built on 13 V-J features separated ophthalmopathy from stable hyperthyroidism. Most thyroid clonotypes that were expanded above 0.001 also turned up in blood.

As concerns this clonotype: Its specificity is unknown.

CDR3 length: 15 residues. Trimming pared 6 bases from V and 0 bases from J, leaving 11 bases between. The V gene's germline CDR1 is SEHNR and CDR2 FQNEAQ (reference sequence). Every diagnosis used clinical symptoms, serum thyroxine and TRAb, thyroid ultrasound and orbital computed tomography. Amplified regions were TCR beta CDR3 sequences from RNA transcripts. HTBI primers were the set used in a first-round RT-PCR of the TCR CDR3. Each CDR3 protein gets one entry after TCRdb re-called the multiplex PCR reads with MiXCR. The table lists hundreds of thousands of distinct CDR3 sequences, roughly 45% of them singletons, with less than 9.5% in the top ten.

What was sequenced was peripheral blood or thyroid tissue (not recorded which). This receptor was obtained from an adult man with Graves' disease, either hyperthyroidism or ophthalmopathy (not recorded which). The chain joins TRBV7-9 to TRBJ1-4; D might be TRBD1 (5 bases). Here the CDR3 DNA reads TGTGCCAGCAGAGCTCGACAGACAACTAATGAAAAACTGTTTTTT. This encodes CASRARQTTNEKLFF.